This is a list of T cell receptor beta chains from one sample in a study of shared clonotypes between healthy human individuals. Assay: immunoSEQ multiplex PCR; the TCRdb copy retains only in-frame clones and omits some. The sample has roughly 1,800,000 clones, roughly 94% seen once. The sample consisted of naive CD8+ T cells sorted from blood. These receptors were obtained from a man aged 18 to 30 in good health. CDR3s include the opening cysteine and the closing phenylalanine or tryptophan. Each record gives: D gene, clone size, V gene, J gene, CDR3 protein, CDR3 DNA. The D gene is left open where the match is weak. Size is omitted from some rows. Given values are once, few, many or a class for expanded clones.

TRBD2	.	TRBV5-6	TRBJ2-2	CASSLDETGGNTGELFF	TGTGCCAGCAGCTTGGACGAGACGGGGGGAAACACCGGGGAGCTGTTTTTT
TRBD2	.	TRBV11-2	TRBJ2-3	CASSATSGITDTQYF	TGTGCCAGCAGCGCGACTAGCGGTATCACAGATACGCAGTATTTT
.	.	TRBV25-1	TRBJ1-1	CASSDLDSLNTEAFF	TGTGCCAGCAGTGACCTGGACAGCTTGAACACTGAAGCTTTCTTT
TRBD2	.	TRBV27	TRBJ2-1	CASSHMGLAGASNEQFF	TGTGCCAGCAGTCATATGGGACTAGCGGGGGCCTCCAATGAGCAGTTCTTC
.	.	TRBV4-3	TRBJ1-1	CASSQGEGIEAFF	TGCGCCAGCAGCCAAGGTGAGGGGATTGAAGCTTTCTTT
.	.	TRBV6-5	TRBJ1-2	CASSYYGQYGYTF	TGTGCCAGCAGTTACTATGGGCAGTATGGCTACACCTTC
.	.	TRBV5-6	TRBJ1-2	CASSFTNLYGYTF	TGTGCCAGCAGCTTTACGAACCTTTATGGCTACACCTTC
.	.	TRBV7-9	TRBJ2-1	CASSFGSNYEQFF	TGTGCCAGCAGCTTCGGGAGTAACTATGAGCAGTTCTTC
.	.	TRBV5-1	TRBJ2-7	CASSLGAGPLSYEQYF	TGCGCCAGCAGCTTGGGGGCGGGACCGCTCTCCTACGAGCAGTACTTC
TRBD1	once	TRBV7-9	TRBJ2-7	CASSSPGQGNWEQYF	TGTGCCAGCAGCTCGCCGGGACAGGGTAACTGGGAGCAGTACTTC